These 19 T cell receptor beta chains were sequenced from one sample in a study of T-cell reconstitution after alpha-beta-depleted transplantation in children. Using unique molecular identifiers, the investigators prepared the TCRbeta library. TCRdb redid the calling of the PCR reads with MiXCR, one entry per CDR3 protein. The profile shows about 980,000 distinct CDR3 sequences, roughly 31% of them singletons. The specimen comprised PBMCs, mostly from graft donor cells, sampled 360 days after TCRalphabeta/CD19-depleted stem cell transplant. These TCRs come from a boy less than two years old who had a stem cell transplant for SCID, so the T cells may come from the graft donor.

V and J are TRBV4-1 and TRBJ1-2; weak D call: TRBD1 (5 bases). V was clipped by 1 base and J by 8 bases, with 17 bases between them. CDR3 length: 15 residues. CDR1 MGHRA and CDR2 YSYEKL come from the germline V gene. The CDR3 sequence: CASSQGDPGRSGYTF. The CDR3 DNA reads TGCGCCAGCAGCCAAGGGGATCCAGGGAGGAGCGGCTACACCTTC.

This rearrangement joins TRBV29-1 to TRBJ2-7; TRBD1 is a possible D gene (5 bases). Germline loops: CDR1 SQVTM, CDR2 ANQGSEA. The CDR3 length is 12 residues. V was trimmed by 6 bases and J by 0 bases, leaving 9 bases between them. The CDR3 protein is CSVGVDSYEQYF. CDR3 coding DNA: TGCAGCGTAGGGGTTGACTCCTACGAGCAGTACTTC.

The V call is TRBV20-1, the J call TRBJ1-2; unclear D gene. The CDR3 has 10 amino acids. The germline V gene has CDR1 DFQATT and CDR2 SNEGSKA (reference sequence). CDR3 loop: CRPLKDGYTF. DNA of the CDR3: TGCAGGCCCCTCAAGGATGGCTACACCTTC.

This clonotype was detected only a few times. This chain uses TRBV5-6 with TRBJ2-7; 10 bases are a match to TRBD2. The CDR3 runs 18 residues. V dropped 0 bases and J dropped 0; count of bases not matched to a gene: 9. Per the germline V gene, CDR1 is SGHDT and CDR2 is YYEEEE. CDR3 amino acids: CASSLAPAGGPSSYEQYF. The CDR3 region has the DNA TGTGCCAGCAGCTTGGCGCCAGCGGGGGGGCCGAGCTCCTACGAGCAGTACTTC.

The chain has TRBV5-1 and TRBJ2-1, with D uncertain. This CDR3 is 14 amino acids long. The V end was cut by 1 base, the J end by 6 bases, with 11 bases between. Germline V lookup: CDR1 SGHRS, CDR2 YFSETQ. The CDR3 DNA is TGCGCCAGCAGCTTGCCCCGACCTGGCAATGAGCAGTTCTTC. This gives the protein CASSLPRPGNEQFF.

The rearrangement joins TRBV5-1 to TRBJ2-1, with a possible D match to TRBD2 (6 bases). The germline V gene encodes CDR1 SGHRS and CDR2 YFSETQ. This CDR3 is built from 13 residues. V lost 0 bases to trimming and J lost 6 bases, with 7 bases between them. CDR3: CASSLELANEQFF. For the CDR3, the DNA is TGCGCCAGCAGCTTGGAACTAGCCAATGAGCAGTTCTTC.

This clonotype was picked up a small number of times. The chain links TRBV6-5 to TRBJ2-1, with 8 nucleotides matching TRBD1. CDR1 and CDR2 from the germline V gene are MNHEY and SVGAGI. The CDR3 is 17 residues long. V dropped 0 bases and J dropped 8; count of bases not matched to a gene: 12. CDR3 nucleotides: TGTGCCAGCAGTTACTCGATGGTCCCAGGGGGCCCTGATGAGCAGTTCTTC. Its protein is CASSYSMVPGGPDEQFF.

This chain connects TRBV11-2 to TRBJ2-6; 7 positions agree with TRBD1. The V and J ends lost 2 bases and 0 bases, in that order; junction bases with no gene match: 13. The CDR3 contains 20 residues. The germline V gene has CDR1 SGHAT and CDR2 FQNNGV. The CDR3 coding sequence is TGTGCCAGCAGCTTAAAAAAGAGGACAGGCGTTACCTCTGGGGCCAACGTCCTGACTTTC. As protein: CASSLKKRTGVTSGANVLTF.

This clonotype occurred a few times. The rearrangement uses TRBV9 and TRBJ2-1; possibly TRBD1 for D (6 bases). Germline V CDR1 and CDR2: SGDLS, YYNGEE. This CDR3 comprises 15 residues. V dropped 2 bases and J dropped 5 bases, with 14 bases sitting between them. The CDR3, as DNA: TGTGCCAGCAGCGTTGGGGGCCCCCCTCACAATGAGCAGTTCTTC. Translated: CASSVGGPPHNEQFF.

The table lists this clonotype with a few counts. The CDR3 reads CATQFGNTIYF. The CDR3, as DNA: TGTGCCACCCAGTTTGGAAACACCATATATTTT. The gene calls are TRBV6-6 and TRBJ1-3, with D unclear. The CDR3 runs 11 residues. V was clipped by 10 bases and J by 3 bases, with 7 bases between them. Germline CDR1 is MNHNY and CDR2 is SVGAGI (reference sequence).

The CDR3 nucleotides are TGTGCCAGCAGCTTGTATTGGGGGGGTGAGGAGACCCAGTACTTC. Protein: CASSLYWGGEETQYF. The chain couples TRBV5-5 to TRBJ2-5; 7 bases align to TRBD2. V lost 1 base and J lost 5; bases outside the gene matches: 8. There are 15 residues in the CDR3. Germline lookup yields CDR1 SGHKS and CDR2 YYEKEE (reference sequence).

The chain links TRBV15 to TRBJ2-7; TRBD1 or TRBD2 may be the D gene (5 bases each). There are 15 residues in the CDR3. Germline lookup yields CDR1 LNHNV and CDR2 YYDKDF (reference sequence). With 0 bases removed from V and 5 bases from J, the gap between germline ends came to 14 bases. CDR3 bases: TGTGCCACCAGCAGAGACAGGGAGTCCTACCACGAGCAGTACTTC. Its protein product is CATSRDRESYHEQYF.

V gene TRBV19 combines with J gene TRBJ2-2; D remains ambiguous. The germline V and J ends were trimmed by 1 base and 0 bases, with 3 bases remaining between them. CDR1 and CDR2 from the germline V gene are LNHDA and SQIVND (reference sequence). The CDR3 loop spans 14 amino acids. CDR3 in DNA: TGTGCCAGTAGTATAGGCCCGAACACCGGGGAGCTGTTTTTT. Amino acids: CASSIGPNTGELFF. The variable domain in full, completed from reference TRBV19 and TRBJ2-2, reads DGGITQSPKYLFRKEGQNVTLSCEQNLNHDAMYWYRQDPGQGLRLIYYSQIVNDFQKGDIAEGYSVSREKKESFPLTVTSAQKNPTAFYLCASSIGPNTGELFFGEGSRLTVL.

This rearrangement joins TRBV7-9 to TRBJ1-1; possible D gene TRBD1, 6 bases. The CDR3 is 15 residues long. The V gene's germline CDR1 is SEHNR and CDR2 FQNEAQ (reference sequence). Trimming stripped 8 bases from V and 5 bases from J, with 21 bases between. CDR3 residues: CASAVSGGGGTEAFF. The DNA of the CDR3 is TGTGCCAGCGCTGTCTCCGGGGGAGGGGGGACTGAAGCTTTCTTT.

This chain uses TRBV6-7 with TRBJ2-7, with D perhaps assigned TRBD1 or TRBD2 (5 bases each). TRBV6-7 qualifies as an ORF whose function is uncertain. Trimming stripped 0 bases from V and 0 bases from J, with 12 bases between. The CDR3 sequence is 16 residues long. In DNA, the CDR3 is TGTGCCAGCAGTTACTCGCTGGGGGAGTTCTCCTACGAGCAGTACTTC. Amino acids: CASSYSLGEFSYEQYF.

This sequence joins TRBV20-1 and TRBJ2-7; maybe TRBD2 (5 bases). This CDR3 has 12 amino acids. Germline V gene lookup returns CDR1 DFQATT and CDR2 SNEGSKA (reference sequence). CDR3 coding DNA: TGCGGATCCCTTCGGGGCTCCTACGAGCAGTACTTC. It is translated as CGSLRGSYEQYF.

This clonotype was found a few times. This chain uses TRBV5-5 with TRBJ1-3, with unresolved D. The CDR3 is 13 amino acids. Germline V gene lookup returns CDR1 SGHKS and CDR2 YYEKEE (reference sequence). V was clipped by 4 bases and J by 4 bases, with 9 bases between them. This CDR3 reads CASSQLSGNTIYF. The CDR3 coding sequence is TGTGCCAGCAGCCAGTTATCCGGAAACACCATATATTTT.

This clonotype was counted a few times. The rearrangement uses TRBV4-3 and TRBJ1-4; D is unresolved. This CDR3 is built from 20 residues. From germline, CDR1 is LGHNA and CDR2 YSLEER. The V and J ends lost 0 bases and 4 bases respectively, with 24 bases between them. In nucleotides, the CDR3 is TGCGCCAGCAGCCAAGATAAGGTCTTAGACACCCGGCATTTTAATGAAAAACTGTTTTTT. This codes for CASSQDKVLDTRHFNEKLFF.

The chain employs TRBV4-2 and TRBJ2-7; D perhaps matches TRBD2 (6 bases). V was shortened by 4 bases and J by 0 bases, with 16 bases between the two germline ends. This CDR3 has 16 amino acids. CDR1 is LGHNA and CDR2 is YNFKEQ in the germline V gene. CDR3 amino acids: CASSPFAGPNSYEQYF. The CDR3 bases are TGTGCCAGCAGCCCTTTTGCGGGACCAAACTCCTACGAGCAGTACTTC.